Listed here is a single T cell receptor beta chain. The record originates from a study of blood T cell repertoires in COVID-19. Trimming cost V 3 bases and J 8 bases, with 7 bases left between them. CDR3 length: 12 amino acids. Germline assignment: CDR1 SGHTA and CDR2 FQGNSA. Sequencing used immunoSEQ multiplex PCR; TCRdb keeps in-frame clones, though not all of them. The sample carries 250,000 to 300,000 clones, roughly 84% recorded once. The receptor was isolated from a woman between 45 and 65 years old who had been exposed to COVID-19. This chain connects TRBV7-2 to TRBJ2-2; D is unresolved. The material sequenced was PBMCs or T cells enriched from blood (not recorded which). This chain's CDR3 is CASSFPGGELFF. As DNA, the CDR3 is TGTGCCAGCAGCTTCCCAGGTGGGGAGCTGTTTTTT.